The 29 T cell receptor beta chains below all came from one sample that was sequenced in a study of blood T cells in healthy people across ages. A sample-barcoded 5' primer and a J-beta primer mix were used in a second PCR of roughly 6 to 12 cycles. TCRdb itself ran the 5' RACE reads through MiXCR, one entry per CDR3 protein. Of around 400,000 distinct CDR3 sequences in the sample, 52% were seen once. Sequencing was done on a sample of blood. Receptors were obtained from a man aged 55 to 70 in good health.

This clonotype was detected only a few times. This chain's CDR3 is CSVVSGREGNQPQHF. CDR3 nucleotide sequence: TGCAGCGTCGTTTCGGGGAGAGAAGGGAATCAGCCCCAGCATTTT. The chain employs TRBV29-1 and TRBJ1-5; D is unclear. Trimming took off 6 bases at V and 4 bases at J, with 19 bases between the two ends. Germline lookup yields CDR1 SQVTM and CDR2 ANQGSEA. The CDR3 covers 15 residues.

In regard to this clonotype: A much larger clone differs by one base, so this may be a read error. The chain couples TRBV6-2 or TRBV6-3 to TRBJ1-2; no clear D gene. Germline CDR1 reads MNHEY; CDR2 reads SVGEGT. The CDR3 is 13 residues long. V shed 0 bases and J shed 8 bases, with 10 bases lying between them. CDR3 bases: TGTGCCAGCAGTTACTCGCGCCGGGAGGGCTACACCTTC. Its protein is CASSYSRREGYTF.

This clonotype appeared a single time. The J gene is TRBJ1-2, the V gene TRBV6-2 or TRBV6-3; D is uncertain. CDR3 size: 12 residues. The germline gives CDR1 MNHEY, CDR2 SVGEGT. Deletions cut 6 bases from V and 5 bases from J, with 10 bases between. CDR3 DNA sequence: TGTGCCAGCAGCGAGGGAACGTATGGCTACACCTTC. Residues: CASSEGTYGYTF.

CDR3 in DNA: TGTGCCAGCAGCTTAGCCCGTCTGACAGATACGCAGTATTTT. Residues: CASSLARLTDTQYF. This chain uses TRBV7-8 with TRBJ2-3; no firm D call. The CDR3 spans 14 residues. The V end lost 0 bases, the J end lost 3 bases, and 7 bases lay between the germline ends. Germline V gene data show CDR1 as SGHVS and CDR2 as FQNEAQ.

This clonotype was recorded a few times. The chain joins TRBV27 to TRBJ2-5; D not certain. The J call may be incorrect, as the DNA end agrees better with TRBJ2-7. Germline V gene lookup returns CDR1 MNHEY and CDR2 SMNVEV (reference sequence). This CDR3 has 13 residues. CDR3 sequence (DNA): TGTGCCAGCAGTGTAGTGGGGATGGGCGAGCAGTACTTC. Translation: CASSVVGMGEQYF.

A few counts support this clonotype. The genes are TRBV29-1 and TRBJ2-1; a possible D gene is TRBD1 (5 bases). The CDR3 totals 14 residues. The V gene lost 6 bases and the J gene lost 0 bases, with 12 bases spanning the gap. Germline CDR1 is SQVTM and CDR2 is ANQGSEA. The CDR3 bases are TGCAGCGTAGTCAACAGGATCTCCTACAATGAGCAGTTCTTC. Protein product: CSVVNRISYNEQFF.

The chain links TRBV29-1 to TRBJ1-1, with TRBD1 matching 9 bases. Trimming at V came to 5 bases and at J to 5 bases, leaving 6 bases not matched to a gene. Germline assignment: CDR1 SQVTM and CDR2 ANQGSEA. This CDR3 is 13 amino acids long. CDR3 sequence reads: CSVLGQGQTEAFF. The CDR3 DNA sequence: TGCAGCGTTTTGGGACAGGGACAAACTGAAGCTTTCTTT.

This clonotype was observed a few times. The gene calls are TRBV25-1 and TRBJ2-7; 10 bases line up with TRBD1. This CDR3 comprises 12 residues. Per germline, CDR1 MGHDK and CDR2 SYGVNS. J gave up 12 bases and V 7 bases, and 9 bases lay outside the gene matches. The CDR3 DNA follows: TGTGCCAGCACCGACGGGACAGGGGTGTCGTACTTC. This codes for CASTDGTGVSYF.

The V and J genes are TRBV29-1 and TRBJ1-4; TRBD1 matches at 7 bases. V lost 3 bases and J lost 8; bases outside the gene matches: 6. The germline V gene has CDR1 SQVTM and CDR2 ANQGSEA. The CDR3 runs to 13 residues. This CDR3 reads CSVDRGIGEKLFF. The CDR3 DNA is TGCAGCGTTGACAGGGGGATAGGGGAAAAACTGTTTTTT. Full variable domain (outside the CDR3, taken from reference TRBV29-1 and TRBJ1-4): SAVISQKPSRDICQRGTSLTIQCQVDSQVTMMFWYRQQPGQSLTLIATANQGSEATYESGFVIDKFPISRPNLTFSTLTVSNMSPEDSSIYLCSVDRGIGEKLFFGSGTQLSVL.

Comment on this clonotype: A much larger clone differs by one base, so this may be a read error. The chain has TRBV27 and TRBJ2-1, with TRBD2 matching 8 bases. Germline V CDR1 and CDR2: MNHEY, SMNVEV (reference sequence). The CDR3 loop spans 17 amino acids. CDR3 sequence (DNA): TGTACCAGCAGTTGGGGGTCGCGCCGGGGGGGTTACAATGAGCAGTTCTTC. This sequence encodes CTSSWGSRRGGYNEQFF.

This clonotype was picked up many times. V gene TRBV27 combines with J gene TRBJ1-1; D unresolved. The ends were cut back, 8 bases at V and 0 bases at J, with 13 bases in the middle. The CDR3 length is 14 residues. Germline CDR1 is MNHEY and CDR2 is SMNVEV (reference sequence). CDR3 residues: CASGPGNMNTEAFF. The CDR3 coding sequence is TGTGCCAGCGGTCCAGGAAACATGAACACTGAAGCTTTCTTT.

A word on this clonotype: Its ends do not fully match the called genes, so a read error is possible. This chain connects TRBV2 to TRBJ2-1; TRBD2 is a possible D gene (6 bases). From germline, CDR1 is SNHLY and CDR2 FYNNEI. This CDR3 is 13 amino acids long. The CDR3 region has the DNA TGTGTCAGCAGTCCGGGGGTATACAATGAGCAGTTCTTC. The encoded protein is CVSSPGVYNEQFF.

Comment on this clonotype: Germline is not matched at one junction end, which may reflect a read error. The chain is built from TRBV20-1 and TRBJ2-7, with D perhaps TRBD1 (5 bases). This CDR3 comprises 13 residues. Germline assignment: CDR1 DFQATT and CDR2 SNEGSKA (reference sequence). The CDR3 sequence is CCANRPSSYEQYF. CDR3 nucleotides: TGCTGTGCTAACAGGCCGAGCTCCTACGAGCAGTACTTC.

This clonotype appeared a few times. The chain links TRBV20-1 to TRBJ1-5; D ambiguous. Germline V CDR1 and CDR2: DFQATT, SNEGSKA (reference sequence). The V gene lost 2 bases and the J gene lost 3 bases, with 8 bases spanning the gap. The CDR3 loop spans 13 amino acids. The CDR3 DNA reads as TGCAGTGCTAGAAGGCCGAACAATCAGCCCCAGCATTTT. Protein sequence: CSARRPNNQPQHF.

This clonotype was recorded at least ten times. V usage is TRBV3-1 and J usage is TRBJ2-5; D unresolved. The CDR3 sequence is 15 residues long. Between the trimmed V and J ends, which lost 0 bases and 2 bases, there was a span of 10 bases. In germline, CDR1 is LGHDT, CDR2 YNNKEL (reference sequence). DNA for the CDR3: TGTGCCAGCAGCCAAGATTTGGGCAGACAAGAGACCCAGTACTTC. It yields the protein CASSQDLGRQETQYF.

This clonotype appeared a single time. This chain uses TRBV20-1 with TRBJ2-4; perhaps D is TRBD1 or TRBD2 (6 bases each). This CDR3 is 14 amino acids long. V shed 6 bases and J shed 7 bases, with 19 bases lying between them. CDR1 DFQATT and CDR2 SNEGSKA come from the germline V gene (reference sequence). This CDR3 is CSAAGTEGGNIQYF. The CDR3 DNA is TGCAGTGCAGCCGGGACCGAAGGGGGGAACATTCAGTACTTC.

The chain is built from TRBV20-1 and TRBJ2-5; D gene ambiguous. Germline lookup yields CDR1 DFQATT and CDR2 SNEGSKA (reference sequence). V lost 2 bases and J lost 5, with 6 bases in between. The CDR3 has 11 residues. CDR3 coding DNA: TGCAGTGCTAGAAGTGGGGAGACCCAGTACTTC. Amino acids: CSARSGETQYF.

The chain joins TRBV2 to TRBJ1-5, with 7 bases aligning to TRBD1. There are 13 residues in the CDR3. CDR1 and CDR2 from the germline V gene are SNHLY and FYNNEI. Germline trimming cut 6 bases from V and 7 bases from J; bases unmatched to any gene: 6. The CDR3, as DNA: TGTGCCAGCAGGCCGACAGGGATCCAGCCCCAGCATTTT. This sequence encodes CASRPTGIQPQHF. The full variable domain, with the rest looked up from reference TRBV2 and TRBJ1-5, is EPEVTQTPSHQVTQMGQEVILRCVPISNHLYFYWYRQILGQKVEFLVSFYNNEISEKSEIFDDQFSVERPDGSNFTLKIRSTKLEDSAMYFCASRPTGIQPQHFGDGTRLSIL.

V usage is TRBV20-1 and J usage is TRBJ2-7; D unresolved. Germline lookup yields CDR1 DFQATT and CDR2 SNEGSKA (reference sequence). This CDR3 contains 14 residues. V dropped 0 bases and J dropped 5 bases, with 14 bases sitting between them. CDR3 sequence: CSARDRVSFHEQYF. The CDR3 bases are TGCAGTGCTAGAGATCGTGTCAGCTTCCACGAGCAGTACTTC.

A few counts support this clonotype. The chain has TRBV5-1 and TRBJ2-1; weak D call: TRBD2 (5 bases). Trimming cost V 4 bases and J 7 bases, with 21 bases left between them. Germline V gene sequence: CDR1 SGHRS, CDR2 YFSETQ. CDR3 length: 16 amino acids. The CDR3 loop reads CASSPQTGSYGNEQFF. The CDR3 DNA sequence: TGCGCCAGCAGCCCCCAGACGGGGAGCTACGGGAATGAGCAGTTCTTC.

CDR3 coding DNA: TGTGCCAGCAGCACTTACCCGGGACTAGGAGTTGAGCAGTTCTTC. Translating it yields CASSTYPGLGVEQFF. V usage is TRBV7-2 and J usage is TRBJ2-1; 8 bases match TRBD2. CDR3 size: 15 residues. The germline CDR1 and CDR2 sequences are SGHTA and FQGNSA. Unmatched junction bases numbered 12, after V lost 5 bases and J lost 9 bases.

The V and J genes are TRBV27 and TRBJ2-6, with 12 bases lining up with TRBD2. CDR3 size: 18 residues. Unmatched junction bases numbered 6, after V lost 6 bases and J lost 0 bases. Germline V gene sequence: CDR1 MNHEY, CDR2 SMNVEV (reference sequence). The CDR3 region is CASSSLAGGPSGANVLTF. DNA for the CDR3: TGTGCCAGCAGCTCCCTAGCGGGAGGGCCCTCTGGGGCCAACGTCCTGACTTTC.

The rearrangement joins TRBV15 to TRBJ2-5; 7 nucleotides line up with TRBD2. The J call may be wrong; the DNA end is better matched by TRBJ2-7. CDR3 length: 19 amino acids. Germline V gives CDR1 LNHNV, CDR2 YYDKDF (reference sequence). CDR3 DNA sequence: TGTGCCACCAGCAGAGATAACCCATACGAGGGGAGGGGAACCTACGAGCAGTACTTC. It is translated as CATSRDNPYEGRGTYEQYF.

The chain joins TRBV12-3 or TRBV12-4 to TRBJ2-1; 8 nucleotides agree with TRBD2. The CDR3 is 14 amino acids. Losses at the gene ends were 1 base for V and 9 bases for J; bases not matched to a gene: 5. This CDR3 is CASSLGAGASEQFF. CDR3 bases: TGTGCCAGCAGTTTAGGAGCGGGGGCCAGTGAGCAGTTCTTC.

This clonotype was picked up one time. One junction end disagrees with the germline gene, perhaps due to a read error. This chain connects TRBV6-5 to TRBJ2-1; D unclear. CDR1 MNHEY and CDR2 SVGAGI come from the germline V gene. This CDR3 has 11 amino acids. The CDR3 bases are TGTGCCAGCAGCTACTACGGTGAGCAGTTCTTC. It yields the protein CASSYYGEQFF.

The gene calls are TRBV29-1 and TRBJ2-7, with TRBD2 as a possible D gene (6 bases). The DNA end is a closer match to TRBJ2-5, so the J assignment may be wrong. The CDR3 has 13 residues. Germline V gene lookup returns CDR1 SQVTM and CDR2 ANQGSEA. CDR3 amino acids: CSVSGRSEETQYF. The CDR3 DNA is TGCAGCGTTAGCGGGCGGTCGGAGGAGACCCAGTACTTC.

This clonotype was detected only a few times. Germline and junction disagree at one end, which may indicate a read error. The CDR3 DNA reads as TGCACCAGCAGCCGTCGTAGGACAGGGGGTTGGAATGAGCAGTTCTTC. Its protein is CTSSRRRTGGWNEQFF. J is TRBJ2-1 and V is TRBV4-3; 10 bases match TRBD1. This CDR3 region has 16 residues. The germline gives CDR1 LGHNA, CDR2 YSLEER.

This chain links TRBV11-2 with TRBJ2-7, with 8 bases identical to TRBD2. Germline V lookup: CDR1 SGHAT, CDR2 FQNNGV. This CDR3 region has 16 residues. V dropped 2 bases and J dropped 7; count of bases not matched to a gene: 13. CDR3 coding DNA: TGTGCCAGCAGCTTACTTGTCCAAGCGGGAGCGGATGAGCAGTACTTC. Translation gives CASSLLVQAGADEQYF.

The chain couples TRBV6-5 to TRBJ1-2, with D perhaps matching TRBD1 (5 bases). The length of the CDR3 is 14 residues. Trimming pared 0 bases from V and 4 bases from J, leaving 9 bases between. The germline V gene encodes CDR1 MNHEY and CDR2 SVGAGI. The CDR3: CASSYSTAGYGYTF. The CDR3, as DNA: TGTGCCAGCAGTTACTCGACAGCAGGCTATGGCTACACCTTC.